Listed here are 31 T cell receptor beta chains from one sample, sequenced in a study of blood T cell repertoires in COVID-19. Clones were sequenced by immunoSEQ multiplex PCR, and TCRdb holds only the in-frame ones, with some missing. The sample lists fewer than 300,000 clones, over 65% occurring once. Sequencing used peripheral blood. All receptors come from a woman in her 70s with active or convalescent COVID-19.

Here the CDR3 DNA reads TGTGCCAGCAGCCAAGGCGGTTCCTATAGCAATCAGCCCCAGCATTTT. Translation: CASSQGGSYSNQPQHF. The chain carries TRBV3-1 (or the pseudogene TRBV3-2) and TRBJ1-5, with unresolved D. The V end was cut by 1 base, the J end by 0 bases, with 10 bases between. Germline CDR1 LGHDT, CDR2 YNNKEL (reference sequence). The CDR3 has 16 amino acids.

The chain links TRBV28 to TRBJ1-2; no clear D. The CDR3 covers 11 residues. Germline loops: CDR1 MDHEN, CDR2 SYDVKM. V was pared by 8 bases and J by 0 bases, with 4 bases between. The CDR3: CASQTNYGYTF. The CDR3 DNA is TGTGCCAGCCAGACTAACTATGGCTACACCTTC.

This clone occurred a few times. The chain uses TRBV9 and TRBJ2-1, with 7 bases lining up with TRBD1. J was trimmed by 5 bases and V by 0 bases; bases with no gene match: 8. The germline V gene encodes CDR1 SGDLS and CDR2 YYNGEE. This CDR3 contains 16 residues. The CDR3 loop is CASSVEGGLPNNEQFF. DNA of the CDR3: TGTGCCAGCAGCGTAGAAGGGGGCCTTCCTAACAATGAGCAGTTCTTC.

The chain couples TRBV7-9 to TRBJ1-5; D remains ambiguous. V was shortened by 5 bases and J by 1 base, with 9 bases between the two germline ends. The CDR3 is 14 amino acids. The V gene's germline CDR1 is SEHNR and CDR2 FQNEAQ (reference sequence). This CDR3 reads CASSPPLSNQPQHF. The CDR3 nucleotides read TGTGCCAGCAGCCCTCCGTTGAGCAATCAGCCCCAGCATTTT.

The rearrangement links TRBV19 to TRBJ2-7; no definite D call. V was pared by 4 bases and J by 2 bases, with 18 bases between. The germline gives CDR1 LNHDA, CDR2 SQIVND (reference sequence). There are 16 residues in the CDR3. For the CDR3, the DNA is TGTGCCAGTAGTACCCTCATCGCCCTGAGCCCCTACGAGCAGTACTTC. It codes for CASSTLIALSPYEQYF.

The chain carries TRBV28 and TRBJ1-2; 8 bases line up with TRBD1. After removal of 4 bases from V and 2 bases from J, the junction contained 3 bases not matched to a gene. The CDR3 totals 14 residues. The V gene's germline CDR1 is MDHEN and CDR2 SYDVKM. DNA for the CDR3: TGTGCCAGCAGTTACCCAGGGGGCAACTATGGCTACACCTTC. Translated, it gives CASSYPGGNYGYTF.

In its sample, this clone was seen once. V usage is TRBV7-3 and J usage is TRBJ1-5, with D possibly matching TRBD1 (5 bases). The CDR3 runs 14 residues. Germline V gene data show CDR1 as SGHTA and CDR2 as FQGTGA. V lost 7 bases to trimming and J lost 7 bases, with 17 bases between them. The CDR3 is CASNDPAKGQPQHF. Here the CDR3 DNA reads TGTGCCAGCAACGACCCGGCCAAGGGGCAGCCCCAGCATTTT.

The rearrangement uses TRBV30 and TRBJ2-2, with 14 bases matching TRBD2. The germline V gene encodes CDR1 GTSNPN and CDR2 SVGIG (reference sequence). Trimming removed 0 bases from V and 1 base from J; junction bases left unmatched: 19. The CDR3 length is 23 residues. DNA for the CDR3: TGTGCCTGGAGTGTACTGTGGGGCCGAGCGACTAGCGGGGGGGGTTTGAACACCGGGGAGCTGTTTTTT. Its translation is CAWSVLWGRATSGGGLNTGELFF.

V gene TRBV7-2 combines with J gene TRBJ1-3; 9 nucleotides match TRBD1. Germline V CDR1 and CDR2: SGHTA, FQGNSA. This CDR3 is built from 16 residues. After removal of 5 bases from V and 1 base from J, the junction contained 6 bases not matched to a gene. CDR3 residues: CASSIQGAVSGNTIYF. The DNA of the CDR3 is TGTGCCAGCAGCATACAGGGGGCGGTTTCTGGAAACACCATATATTTT.

This clone appeared once. The chain joins TRBV4-3 to TRBJ2-5; a possible D gene is TRBD2 (5 bases). Trimming removed 4 bases at V and 1 base at J, with 7 bases between. The CDR3 runs 13 residues. Germline V gene data show CDR1 as LGHNA and CDR2 as YSLEER. The DNA for the CDR3 is TGCGCCAGCAGCCCGGGGATCCAAGAGACCCAGTACTTC. This codes for CASSPGIQETQYF.

The rearrangement uses TRBV3-1 (or the pseudogene TRBV3-2) and TRBJ2-3, with TRBD2 identical over 11 bases. Germline V lookup: CDR1 LGHDT, CDR2 YNNKEL (reference sequence). Losses at the gene ends were 1 base for V and 6 bases for J; bases not matched to a gene: 12. This CDR3 is built from 18 residues. CDR3 amino acids: CASSQVSLAGGFGDTQYF. The CDR3 DNA reads as TGTGCCAGCAGCCAAGTTTCCCTAGCGGGGGGCTTCGGGGATACGCAGTATTTT.

The chain has TRBV6-2 or TRBV6-3 and TRBJ1-5; tentative D call: TRBD1 (6 bases). Germline V lookup: CDR1 MNHEY, CDR2 SVGEGT. The length of the CDR3 is 14 residues. Deletions cut 5 bases from V and 11 bases from J, with 19 bases between. The CDR3 region has the DNA TGTGCCAGCAGTAGTGGGACAACCCATAGGGCCCAGCATTTT. Its translation is CASSSGTTHRAQHF.

This clone was found a few times. V is TRBV4-1 and J is TRBJ2-1; TRBD2 agrees at 11 bases. Germline lookup yields CDR1 MGHRA and CDR2 YSYEKL. The CDR3 contains 18 residues. J was trimmed by 3 bases and V by 1 base; bases with no gene match: 8. The CDR3 loop is CASSQVVAGLAVYNEQFF. The CDR3 coding sequence is TGCGCCAGCAGCCAAGTCGTCGCGGGACTAGCGGTCTACAATGAGCAGTTCTTC.

This chain joins TRBV7-2 and TRBJ2-1; 10 nucleotides agree with TRBD1. The CDR3 runs 16 residues. J gave up 7 bases and V 5 bases, and 11 bases lay outside the gene matches. Germline lookup yields CDR1 SGHTA and CDR2 FQGNSA. CDR3 DNA sequence: TGTGCCAGCAGCCCTAAGACAGGGGGCTTCGGGAATGAGCAGTTCTTC. Encoded protein: CASSPKTGGFGNEQFF.

The chain has TRBV9 and TRBJ1-2; D perhaps matches TRBD1 (5 bases). Between the trimmed V and J ends, which lost 0 bases and 8 bases, there was a span of 8 bases. The CDR3 runs to 12 residues. The germline CDR1 and CDR2 sequences are SGDLS and YYNGEE. The CDR3 DNA is TGTGCCAGCAGCGTAGTAGGGGCCGGCTACACCTTC. Residues: CASSVVGAGYTF.

This sequence joins TRBV7-8 and TRBJ2-6, with D unclear. The V gene's germline CDR1 is SGHVS and CDR2 FQNEAQ. CDR3 size: 15 residues. Trimming pared 0 bases from V and 2 bases from J, leaving 5 bases between. The CDR3 region is CASSLAGPGANVLTF. The DNA for the CDR3 is TGTGCCAGCAGCTTAGCTGGCCCTGGGGCCAACGTCCTGACTTTC.

CDR3 coding DNA: TGTGCCAGCAGCCAAGGGGGCTGGAACACTGAAGCTTTCTTT. Protein: CASSQGGWNTEAFF. The V and J genes are TRBV4-2 and TRBJ1-1, with D tentatively TRBD1 (5 bases). The CDR3 is 14 residues long. Trimming shortened V by 1 base and J by 1 base, and 7 bases separated the two germline ends. CDR1 is LGHNA, CDR2 YNFKEQ, per germline.

A few counts support this clone. This chain uses TRBV28 with TRBJ2-2; no definite D call. This CDR3 has 13 amino acids. Trimming removed 8 bases at V and 1 base at J, with 8 bases between. Germline V gene lookup returns CDR1 MDHEN and CDR2 SYDVKM. CDR3 region: CASSPGNTGELFF. CDR3 DNA: TGTGCCAGCTCACCGGGGAACACCGGGGAGCTGTTTTTT.

The chain carries TRBV5-1 and TRBJ1-3; D ambiguous. The V and J ends lost 4 bases and 0 bases respectively, with 8 bases between them. The length of the CDR3 is 14 residues. Germline-derived CDR1 and CDR2 are SGHRS and YFSETQ. The CDR3 loop is CASSPAGSGNTIYF. DNA for the CDR3: TGCGCCAGCAGCCCCGCAGGCTCTGGAAACACCATATATTTT.

This sequence joins TRBV14 and TRBJ2-3; 9 bases are shared with TRBD2. The CDR3 extends over 13 amino acids. CDR1 is SGHDN and CDR2 is FVKESK in the germline V gene. Unmatched junction bases numbered 4, after V lost 8 bases and J lost 4 bases. The CDR3 reads CASLAGSADTQYF. In DNA, the CDR3 is TGTGCCAGCCTAGCGGGGTCCGCAGATACGCAGTATTTT. The full variable domain, rest sourced from reference TRBV14 and TRBJ2-3, is EAGVTQFPSHSVIEKGQTVTLRCDPISGHDNLYWYRRVMGKEIKFLLHFVKESKQDESGMPNNRFLAERTGGTYSTLKVQPAELEDSGVYFCASLAGSADTQYFGPGTRLTVL.

This rearrangement joins TRBV5-1 to TRBJ2-3; maybe TRBD2 (7 bases). The CDR3 runs 14 residues. Deletions cut 9 bases from V and 4 bases from J, with 18 bases between. The germline V gene has CDR1 SGHRS and CDR2 YFSETQ. The CDR3: CATARGPLPDTQYF. CDR3 sequence (DNA): TGCGCCACCGCGCGGGGGCCGCTCCCAGATACGCAGTATTTT.

V usage is TRBV5-1 and J usage is TRBJ1-2, with TRBD1 identical over 7 bases. J lost 4 bases, V lost 8 bases, and 14 bases had no gene match. CDR1 is SGHRS and CDR2 is YFSETQ in the germline V gene. This CDR3 spans 15 amino acids. The CDR3 sequence is CASSRDSTDFYGYTF. CDR3 nucleotides: TGCGCCAGTTCCCGGGACAGCACCGATTTCTATGGCTACACCTTC.

The rearrangement links TRBV28 to TRBJ2-2; the match to TRBD2 covers 10 bases. CDR1 and CDR2 from the germline V gene are MDHEN and SYDVKM. Trimming removed 3 bases from V and 4 bases from J; junction bases left unmatched: 5. The CDR3 is made up of 16 amino acids. CDR3 sequence reads: CASSLLAGDLTGELFF. The CDR3 coding sequence is TGTGCCAGCAGTTTGCTAGCGGGAGACCTCACCGGGGAGCTGTTTTTT.

As concerns this clone: The same CDR3 arises from other DNA sequences in this sample as well. The chain couples TRBV28 to TRBJ1-2; 8 bases are a match to TRBD1. The CDR3 is 14 residues long. The germline gives CDR1 MDHEN, CDR2 SYDVKM. Trimming took 6 bases from V and 1 from J; bases not matched to a gene: 4. The CDR3 spells CASSQGAGNYGYTF. DNA for the CDR3: TGTGCCAGCAGCCAGGGGGCCGGTAACTATGGCTACACCTTC.

The J gene is TRBJ1-2, the V gene TRBV6-6; D is unclear. CDR3 size: 14 residues. Germline loops: CDR1 MNHNY, CDR2 SVGAGI (reference sequence). Deletions cut 2 bases from V and 6 bases from J, with 13 bases between. Here the CDR3 reads CASSYTTVQDGYTF. CDR3 sequence (DNA): TGTGCCAGCAGTTACACAACAGTTCAGGATGGCTACACCTTC.

The V gene is TRBV5-1, the J gene TRBJ2-3; TRBD2 aligns across 9 bases. The V segment lost 6 bases and the J segment 1 base; nucleotides outside the gene matches: 6. The CDR3 contains 15 residues. Germline V gene data show CDR1 as SGHRS and CDR2 as YFSETQ. CDR3 protein: CASITTSGGTDTQYF. The CDR3 DNA follows: TGCGCCAGCATAACGACTAGCGGAGGCACAGATACGCAGTATTTT.

The gene calls are TRBV5-8 and TRBJ1-4; D is ambiguous. CDR3 length equals 14 residues. With 0 bases removed from V and 4 bases from J, the gap between germline ends came to 7 bases. Germline CDR1 is SGHTS and CDR2 is YDEGEE. CDR3 region: CASSLVRRNEKLFF. Written as DNA, the CDR3 is TGTGCCAGCAGCTTGGTCAGGCGTAATGAAAAACTGTTTTTT.

The genes are TRBV13 and TRBJ1-1, with 7 bases lining up with TRBD1. J lost 11 bases, V lost 4 bases, and 10 bases had no gene match. CDR1 is PRHDT, CDR2 FYEKMQ, per germline (reference sequence). The CDR3 spans 13 residues. In DNA form, the CDR3 reads TGTGCCAGCAGCTCTCAGGGGGTAAGGGGGGCTTTCTTT. Amino acids: CASSSQGVRGAFF. Looking up the rest from reference TRBV13 and TRBJ1-1 gives the full variable domain: AAGVIQSPRHLIKEKRETATLKCYPIPRHDTVYWYQQGPGQDPQFLISFYEKMQSDKGSIPDRFSAQQFSDYHSELNMSSLELGDSALYFCASSSQGVRGAFFGQGTRLTVV.

V usage is TRBV28 and J usage is TRBJ2-5, with TRBD2 identical over 9 bases. This CDR3 region has 16 residues. J was trimmed by 0 bases and V by 6 bases; bases with no gene match: 8. Germline V gene lookup returns CDR1 MDHEN and CDR2 SYDVKM. The DNA of the CDR3 is TGTGCCAGCAGAATCTCGAGCGGGAGGAACCAAGAGACCCAGTACTTC. Its translation is CASRISSGRNQETQYF.

The J gene is TRBJ1-2, the V gene TRBV18, with 7 bases matching TRBD1. Germline-derived CDR1 and CDR2 are KGHSH and LQKENI. This CDR3 is built from 15 residues. V shed 3 bases, J shed 3 bases, and the junction held 7 bases outside the gene matches. CDR3 sequence reads: CASSPRDRLDYGYTF. The CDR3 coding sequence is TGTGCCAGCTCACCCCGGGACAGACTAGACTATGGCTACACCTTC.

The V call is TRBV27, the J call TRBJ1-1; D is unresolved. Trimming stripped 1 base from V and 3 bases from J, with 9 bases between. Germline CDR1 MNHEY, CDR2 SMNVEV (reference sequence). This CDR3 is 14 amino acids long. For the CDR3, the DNA is TGTGCCAGCAGTTTATACGGCGGTGACACTGAAGCTTTCTTT. It translates to CASSLYGGDTEAFF.